This T cell receptor beta chain was retrieved from a study of pediatric ulcerative colitis. Regarding the study as a whole: Blood samples from a couple of patients yielded substantially fewer templates and were excluded from blood-rectal overlap analysis. A couple of rectal CDR3 clonotypes occurred in all ulcerative colitis patients.

CDR1 and CDR2 from the germline V gene are LGHNA and YNFKEQ. CDR3 length equals 14 residues. V was clipped by 3 bases and J by 7 bases; unmatched bases: 2. About this clone itself: What it recognizes is unknown.

The repertoire was sequenced with immunoSEQ multiplex PCR; TCRdb's copy has only in-frame clones and lacks some. The sample lists 20,000 to 25,000 clones; approximately 71% were seen once. During colonoscopy, one to two rectal pinch biopsies were collected. Before the diagnostic colonoscopy, ulcerative colitis patients were free of immunosuppressive medication. The chain links TRBV4-2 to TRBJ2-1; TRBD2 matches at 11 bases. This clonotype originated in a boy aged 5-17 years with severe ulcerative colitis. The sample comprised gut tissue. CDR3 sequence (DNA): TGTGCCAGCAGCCAGGGACTAGCGGTGAATGAGCAGTTCTTC. Amino acids: CASSQGLAVNEQFF.